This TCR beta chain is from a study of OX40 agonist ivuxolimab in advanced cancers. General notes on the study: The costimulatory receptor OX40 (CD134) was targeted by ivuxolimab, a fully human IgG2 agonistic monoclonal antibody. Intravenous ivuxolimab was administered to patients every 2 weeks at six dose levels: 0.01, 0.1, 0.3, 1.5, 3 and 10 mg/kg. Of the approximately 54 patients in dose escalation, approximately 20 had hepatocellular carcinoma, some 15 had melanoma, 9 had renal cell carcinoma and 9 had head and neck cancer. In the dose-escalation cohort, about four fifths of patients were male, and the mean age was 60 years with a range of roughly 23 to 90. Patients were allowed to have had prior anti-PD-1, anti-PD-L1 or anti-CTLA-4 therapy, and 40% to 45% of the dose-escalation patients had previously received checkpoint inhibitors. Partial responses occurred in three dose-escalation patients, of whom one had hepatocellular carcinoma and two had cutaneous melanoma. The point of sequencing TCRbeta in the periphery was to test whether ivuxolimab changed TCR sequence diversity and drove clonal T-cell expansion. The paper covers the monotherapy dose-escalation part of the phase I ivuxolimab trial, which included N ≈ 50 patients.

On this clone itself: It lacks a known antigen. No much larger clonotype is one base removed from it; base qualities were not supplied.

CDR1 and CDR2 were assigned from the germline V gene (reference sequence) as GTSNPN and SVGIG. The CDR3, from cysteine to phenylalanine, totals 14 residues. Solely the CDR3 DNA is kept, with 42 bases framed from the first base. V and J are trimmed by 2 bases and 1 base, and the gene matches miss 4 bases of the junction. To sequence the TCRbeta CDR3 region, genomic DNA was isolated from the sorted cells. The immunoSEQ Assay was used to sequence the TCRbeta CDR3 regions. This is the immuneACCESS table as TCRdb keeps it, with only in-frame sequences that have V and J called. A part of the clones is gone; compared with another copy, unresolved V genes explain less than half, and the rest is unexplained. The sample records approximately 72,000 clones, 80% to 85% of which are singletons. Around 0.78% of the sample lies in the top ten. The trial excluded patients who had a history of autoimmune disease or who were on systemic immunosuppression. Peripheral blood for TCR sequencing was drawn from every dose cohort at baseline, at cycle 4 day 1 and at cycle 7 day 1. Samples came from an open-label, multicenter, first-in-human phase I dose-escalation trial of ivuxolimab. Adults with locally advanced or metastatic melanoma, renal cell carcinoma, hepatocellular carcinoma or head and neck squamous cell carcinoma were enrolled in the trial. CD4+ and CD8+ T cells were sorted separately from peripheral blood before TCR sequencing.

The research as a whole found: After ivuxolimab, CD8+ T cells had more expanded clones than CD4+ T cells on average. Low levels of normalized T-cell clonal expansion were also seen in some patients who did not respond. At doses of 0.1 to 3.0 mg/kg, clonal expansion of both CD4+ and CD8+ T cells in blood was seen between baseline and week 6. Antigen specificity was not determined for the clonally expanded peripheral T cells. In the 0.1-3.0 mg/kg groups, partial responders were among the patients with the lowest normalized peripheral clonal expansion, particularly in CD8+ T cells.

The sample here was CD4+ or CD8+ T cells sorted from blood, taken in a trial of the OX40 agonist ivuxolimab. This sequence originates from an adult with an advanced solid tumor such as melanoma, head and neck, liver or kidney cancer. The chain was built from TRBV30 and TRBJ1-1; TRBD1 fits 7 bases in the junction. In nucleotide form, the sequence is TGTGCCTGGAGTCCCGGGACAGAGAACACTGAAGCTTTCTTT. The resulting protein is CAWSPGTENTEAFF.